This TCR beta chain originates from a study of T cell responses to AZD1222 COVID-19 vaccine. Study-level findings and limits: No repertoire was sampled before or during the peak T cell response, only after it.

TCRdb's copy holds only in-frame clones and misses some; the assay was immunoSEQ multiplex PCR. The sample lists 80,000 to 100,000 clones; under 95% were seen once. Note on this clone: What it binds is unknown.

This clonotype originated in an adult who received the AZD1222 COVID-19 vaccine. Sequences were derived from peripheral blood, sampled 28 days after the second AZD1222 dose.

As DNA, the CDR3 is TGTGCCAGCAGACAGGGGGCAATTGGCGAGCAGTACTTC. It encodes CASRQGAIGEQYF. The rearrangement uses TRBV6-5 and TRBJ2-7; 9 positions agree with TRBD1. V lost 6 bases, J lost 6 bases, and 6 bases stayed unmatched. The germline CDR1 and CDR2 sequences are MNHEY and SVGAGI. The CDR3 loop spans 13 amino acids.